Listed below are T cell receptor beta chains from one sample, sequenced in a study of control samples from healthy donors and cancer patients. Some clones are missing from TCRdb's copy, which holds only in-frame ones; the method was immunoSEQ multiplex PCR. The table includes about 160,000 clones, 93% detected once. The source material was blood. Every receptor here comes from a woman aged 55 to 70 in good health. Both conserved end residues are part of each CDR3. The order of the fields is D gene, clone size, J gene, V gene, CDR3 DNA, CDR3 protein. D genes are given only for firm matches. Clone size is given for some rows only: seen once, a few or many times, or a class if the clone is expanded.

d_call: NA; clone_size: NA; j_call: TRBJ1-5; v_call: TRBV24-1; cdr3_nt: TGTGCCACCAGTAAGGATGGCAATCAGCCCCAGCATTTT; cdr3_aa: CATSKDGNQPQHF
d_call: NA; clone_size: NA; j_call: TRBJ2-2; v_call: TRBV7-9; cdr3_nt: TGTGCCAGCAGCTACCCCCGGGCCCTTAACACCGGGGAGCTGTTTTTT; cdr3_aa: CASSYPRALNTGELFF
d_call: NA; clone_size: NA; j_call: TRBJ1-5; v_call: TRBV6-5; cdr3_nt: TGTGCCAGCAGTTACTCGGGGGTGAGTCAGCCCCAGCATTTT; cdr3_aa: CASSYSGVSQPQHF
d_call: TRBD1; clone_size: NA; j_call: TRBJ2-7; v_call: TRBV18; cdr3_nt: TGTGCCAGCTCACCCGGGACAGGGGGCATCGAGCAGTACTTC; cdr3_aa: CASSPGTGGIEQYF
d_call: NA; clone_size: NA; j_call: TRBJ1-1; v_call: TRBV12-3/TRBV12-4; cdr3_nt: TGTGCCAGCAGTTCACAGGGGAACACTGAAGCTTTCTTT; cdr3_aa: CASSSQGNTEAFF
d_call: NA; clone_size: few; j_call: TRBJ1-1; v_call: TRBV21-1; cdr3_nt: TGTGCCAGCAGCTTTGACAGAGGGGAAGACACTGAAGCTTTCTTT; cdr3_aa: CASSFDRGEDTEAFF
d_call: NA; clone_size: once; j_call: TRBJ1-1; v_call: TRBV6-1; cdr3_nt: TGTGCCAGCAGTGAAGCGCGCGTAAACACTGAAGCTTTCTTT; cdr3_aa: CASSEARVNTEAFF
d_call: TRBD1; clone_size: NA; j_call: TRBJ2-1; v_call: TRBV11-3; cdr3_nt: TGTGCCAGCAGCCCCGGGACAGTGCCCAATGAGCAGTTCTTC; cdr3_aa: CASSPGTVPNEQFF
d_call: TRBD1; clone_size: once; j_call: TRBJ1-6; v_call: TRBV19; cdr3_nt: TGTGCCAGTAGTCCCCGGGACAGCAATTCACCCCTCCACTTT; cdr3_aa: CASSPRDSNSPLHF
d_call: NA; clone_size: NA; j_call: TRBJ1-5; v_call: TRBV18; cdr3_nt: TGTGCCAGCTCACCAGGGGACGATCAGCCCCAGCATTTT; cdr3_aa: CASSPGDDQPQHF
d_call: NA; clone_size: NA; j_call: TRBJ1-5; v_call: TRBV7-2; cdr3_nt: TGTGCCAGCAGCTTAGGGGCGGTAAATCAGCCCCAGCATTTT; cdr3_aa: CASSLGAVNQPQHF
d_call: NA; clone_size: NA; j_call: TRBJ1-1; v_call: TRBV7-9; cdr3_nt: TGTGCCAGCAGTCCCTCGGGGGCAGAGGGGACTGAAGCTTTCTTT; cdr3_aa: CASSPSGAEGTEAFF
d_call: NA; clone_size: NA; j_call: TRBJ1-2; v_call: TRBV9; cdr3_nt: TGTGCCAGCAGCGTAGGGCGCAGCCTATGGGGGGGCTACACCTTC; cdr3_aa: CASSVGRSLWGGYTF
d_call: NA; clone_size: NA; j_call: TRBJ2-2; v_call: TRBV4-1; cdr3_nt: TGCGCCGGCAGCCAGGGGCCCGGGGAGCTGTTTTTT; cdr3_aa: CAGSQGPGELFF
d_call: NA; clone_size: NA; j_call: TRBJ1-3; v_call: TRBV12-3/TRBV12-4; cdr3_nt: TGTGCCAGCACCACCGCCCGAAACACCATATATTTT; cdr3_aa: CASTTARNTIYF
d_call: NA; clone_size: once; j_call: TRBJ1-5; v_call: TRBV6-6; cdr3_nt: TGTGCCAGCACCCCGGCGGGGGGGGGCACCCAGCCCCAGCATTTT; cdr3_aa: CASTPAGGGTQPQHF
d_call: NA; clone_size: once; j_call: TRBJ1-2; v_call: TRBV6-1; cdr3_nt: TGTGCCAGCAGTGAAGCGGCAGGTCCTAACTATGGCTACACCTTC; cdr3_aa: CASSEAAGPNYGYTF
d_call: TRBD1; clone_size: NA; j_call: TRBJ1-5; v_call: TRBV2; cdr3_nt: TGTGCCAGCACTCCAGACTGGACAGGGGATCAGCCCCAGCATTTT; cdr3_aa: CASTPDWTGDQPQHF
d_call: NA; clone_size: once; j_call: TRBJ2-1; v_call: TRBV9; cdr3_nt: TGTGCCAGCAGCGTACGACGAGGGGGGGCAGTCAATGAGCAGTTCTTC; cdr3_aa: CASSVRRGGAVNEQFF
d_call: NA; clone_size: NA; j_call: TRBJ1-1; v_call: TRBV7-3; cdr3_nt: TGTGCCAGCAGCTTCAAGAACACTGAAGCTTTCTTT; cdr3_aa: CASSFKNTEAFF
d_call: NA; clone_size: NA; j_call: TRBJ1-1; v_call: TRBV18; cdr3_nt: TGTGCCAGCTCACGAGGGAACGCGAACACTGAAGCTTTCTTT; cdr3_aa: CASSRGNANTEAFF
d_call: NA; clone_size: NA; j_call: TRBJ1-1; v_call: TRBV13; cdr3_nt: TGTGCCAGCAGCTTAGGTTCTGCGCGGGGGGAAGCTTTCTTT; cdr3_aa: CASSLGSARGEAFF
d_call: NA; clone_size: NA; j_call: TRBJ1-4; v_call: TRBV18; cdr3_nt: TGTGCCAGCTCACCGTCAGCGATTGCAACTAATGAAAAACTGTTTTTT; cdr3_aa: CASSPSAIATNEKLFF
d_call: NA; clone_size: NA; j_call: TRBJ2-3; v_call: TRBV5-5; cdr3_nt: TGTGCCAGCACGCGGGCGCCCAAAGATACGCAGTATTTT; cdr3_aa: CASTRAPKDTQYF
d_call: TRBD2; clone_size: NA; j_call: TRBJ2-5; v_call: TRBV11-2; cdr3_nt: TGTGCCAGCAGCCGGGGACTAGCGGGGGGGTTCGATGGAGAGACCCAGTACTTC; cdr3_aa: CASSRGLAGGFDGETQYF
d_call: TRBD1; clone_size: once; j_call: TRBJ2-3; v_call: TRBV5-1; cdr3_nt: TGCGCCAGCAGCCTAGGTACAGGGGTATCTGGTACGCAGTATTTT; cdr3_aa: CASSLGTGVSGTQYF
d_call: NA; clone_size: NA; j_call: TRBJ2-5; v_call: TRBV7-2; cdr3_nt: TGTGCCAGCAGCTCCGTTGTCCAAGAGACCCAGTACTTC; cdr3_aa: CASSSVVQETQYF
d_call: NA; clone_size: NA; j_call: TRBJ1-6; v_call: TRBV5-1; cdr3_nt: TGCGCCAGCAGCTTGGAAGAAAATTCACCCCTCCACTTT; cdr3_aa: CASSLEENSPLHF
d_call: NA; clone_size: NA; j_call: TRBJ2-7; v_call: TRBV6-6; cdr3_nt: TGTGCCAGCAGTCCCTTGGGCAGGGACGGATCCTACGAGCAGTACTTC; cdr3_aa: CASSPLGRDGSYEQYF
d_call: TRBD1; clone_size: NA; j_call: TRBJ2-3; v_call: TRBV5-1; cdr3_nt: TGCGCCAGCAGCTTGGCCCGGGACAGGATCACAGATACGCAGTATTTT; cdr3_aa: CASSLARDRITDTQYF
d_call: NA; clone_size: NA; j_call: TRBJ1-4; v_call: TRBV25-1; cdr3_nt: TGTGCCAGCAGTGGGGGTGGAGGACACGGGGTTGAAAAACTGTTTTTT; cdr3_aa: CASSGGGGHGVEKLFF
d_call: TRBD2; clone_size: NA; j_call: TRBJ2-2; v_call: TRBV7-2; cdr3_nt: TGTGCCAGCAGCTTAAATTTAGCGGGGGGAGCCGGGGAGCTGTTTTTT; cdr3_aa: CASSLNLAGGAGELFF
d_call: NA; clone_size: NA; j_call: TRBJ1-6; v_call: TRBV4-3; cdr3_nt: TGCGCCAGCAGCCAAGACGGGGGGCGATCACCCCTCCACTTT; cdr3_aa: CASSQDGGRSPLHF